Each of the 20 T cell receptor beta chains below was sequenced from the same sample in a study of shared clonotypes between healthy human individuals. Measured with immunoSEQ multiplex PCR; TCRdb has only the in-frame clones, and not every one. The sample shows roughly 1,800,000 clones, over 85% of them seen only once. As defined, naive CD8 cells were CD45RO-negative and positively selected for CCR7, with terminally differentiated effector memory CD45RA+ cells excluded. The source material was naive CD8+ T cells sorted from blood. The receptors come from a man younger than 30 in good health.

This clone was observed once. The chain joins TRBV7-9 to TRBJ2-1, with D perhaps matching TRBD2 (6 bases). The ends were cut back, 4 bases at V and 8 bases at J, with 18 bases in the middle. The CDR3 length is 15 residues. CDR1 and CDR2 from the germline V gene are SEHNR and FQNEAQ (reference sequence). The CDR3 DNA reads TGTGCCAGCAGCTCCGGTTCCATGGGCGGGGATGAGCAGTTCTTC. Amino acid sequence: CASSSGSMGGDEQFF.

The chain combines TRBV28 with TRBJ2-1, with 8 bases matching TRBD1. The J segment lost 1 base and the V segment lost 1 base, leaving 6 bases of the junction unmatched. CDR1 and CDR2 (germline): MDHEN, SYDVKM. The CDR3 totals 17 residues. CDR3 in amino acids: CASSLLTGGESYNEQFF. In DNA, the CDR3 is TGTGCCAGCAGTTTATTAACAGGGGGAGAATCCTACAATGAGCAGTTCTTC.

The V and J genes are TRBV4-1 and TRBJ2-1; tentative D call: TRBD1 (5 bases). V gave up 0 bases and J gave up 1 base, with 13 bases separating them. The germline V gene encodes CDR1 MGHRA and CDR2 YSYEKL. The CDR3 consists of 17 residues. CDR3 sequence: CASSQDPTDLSYNEQFF. The CDR3 DNA reads as TGCGCCAGCAGCCAAGATCCGACAGACTTATCCTACAATGAGCAGTTCTTC.

This chain uses TRBV7-6 with TRBJ2-1; 9 positions match TRBD2. Germline values: CDR1 SGHVS, CDR2 FNYEAQ. The CDR3 extends over 14 amino acids. V trimming: 8 bases; J trimming: 8 bases; junction bases outside the gene matches: 10. CDR3 bases: TGTGCCAGCTCACATAGCGGGGGCGTAGATGAGCAGTTCTTC. Translating gives CASSHSGGVDEQFF. Full variable domain (rest looked up from reference TRBV7-6 and TRBJ2-1): GAGVSQSPRYKVTKRGQDVALRCDPISGHVSLYWYRQALGQGPEFLTYFNYEAQQDKSGLPNDRFSAERPEGSISTLTIQRTEQRDSAMYRCASSHSGGVDEQFFGPGTRLTVL.

V and J are TRBV5-6 and TRBJ2-3; the match to TRBD2 covers 12 bases. Germline CDR1 is SGHDT and CDR2 is YYEEEE. Losses at the gene ends were 4 bases for V and 2 bases for J; bases not matched to a gene: 5. The CDR3 is made up of 16 amino acids. The CDR3 spells CASSKRLAGDTDTQYF. CDR3 DNA sequence: TGTGCCAGCAGCAAAAGACTAGCGGGGGACACAGATACGCAGTATTTT.

The chain employs TRBV6-5 and TRBJ2-1; 12 nucleotides match TRBD2. In germline, CDR1 is MNHEY, CDR2 SVGAGI. V was pared by 6 bases and J by 6 bases, with 3 bases of the junction left unmatched. The CDR3 is 14 residues long. CDR3 DNA: TGTGCCAGCAGATCTAGCGGGGGGGCCAATGAGCAGTTCTTC. It is translated as CASRSSGGANEQFF.

V and J are TRBV12-2 and TRBJ2-1; the table gives TRBD2 as D, unverified against the DNA. TRBV12-2 is noted as a pseudogene. CDR3 size: 13 residues. CDR3: CASRPTSYNEQFF. CDR3 coding DNA: TGTGCAAGTCGCCCTACTAGTTACAATGAGCAGTTCTTC.

In regard to this clone: Additional DNA sequences in this sample encode the identical CDR3. V and J are TRBV5-6 and TRBJ1-4; D gene unclear. The CDR3 is 13 amino acids. Trimming removed 0 bases at V and 7 bases at J, with 7 bases between. The germline V gene encodes CDR1 SGHDT and CDR2 YYEEEE. The CDR3 sequence: CASSLEAGEKLFF. The CDR3 region has the DNA TGTGCCAGCAGCTTGGAGGCAGGTGAAAAACTGTTTTTT. Drawing the rest from reference TRBV5-6 and TRBJ1-4, the complete variable domain is DAGVTQSPTHLIKTRGQQVTLRCSPKSGHDTVSWYQQALGQGPQFIFQYYEEEERQRGNFPDRFSGHQFPNYSSELNVNALLLGDSALYLCASSLEAGEKLFFGSGTQLSVL.

The rearrangement links TRBV4-1 to TRBJ1-4; 7 bases line up with TRBD1. Germline CDR1 MGHRA, CDR2 YSYEKL. The V gene end was trimmed by 6 bases and the J gene end by 8 bases; junction bases not matched to a gene: 9. This CDR3 contains 14 residues. This CDR3 reads CASRVEGAGEKLFF. The CDR3 region has the DNA TGCGCCAGCAGGGTTGAGGGGGCGGGGGAAAAACTGTTTTTT.

J is TRBJ1-2 and V is TRBV19; 7 nucleotides match TRBD1. Germline trimming cut 3 bases from V and 8 bases from J; bases unmatched to any gene: 6. The CDR3 contains 13 residues. Per the germline V gene, CDR1 is LNHDA and CDR2 is SQIVND (reference sequence). The CDR3 protein is CASSIRGGEGYTF. In DNA form, the CDR3 reads TGTGCCAGTAGTATCAGAGGGGGCGAAGGCTACACCTTC.

This chain connects TRBV4-1 to TRBJ2-7; 10 nucleotides match TRBD2. V was pared by 4 bases and J by 4 bases, with 7 bases of the junction left unmatched. This CDR3 has 15 residues. Germline values: CDR1 MGHRA, CDR2 YSYEKL. Here the CDR3 DNA reads TGCGCCAGCAGCCCTTTAGCGGGAGGTGTGTACGAGCAGTACTTC. As protein: CASSPLAGGVYEQYF.

The chain couples TRBV4-3 to TRBJ2-3; D is possibly TRBD1 (6 bases). The CDR3 consists of 13 residues. The V gene lost 1 base and the J gene lost 6 bases, with 8 bases spanning the gap. Germline CDR1 is LGHNA and CDR2 is YSLEER. The CDR3 sequence is CASSQAGVDTQYF. CDR3 coding DNA: TGCGCCAGCAGCCAAGCAGGGGTGGATACGCAGTATTTT.

The sample holds one count of this clone. The chain couples TRBV5-4 to TRBJ1-2, with D possibly being TRBD1 (5 bases). Trimming stripped 1 base from V and 5 bases from J, with 18 bases between. CDR1 is SGHNT and CDR2 is YYREEE in the germline V gene (reference sequence). CDR3 length: 16 amino acids. The CDR3 DNA follows: TGTGCCAGCAGCTTGATACAGGCCCCAGCAGGGTATGGCTACACCTTC. Protein sequence: CASSLIQAPAGYGYTF.

The CDR3 reads CASSGEGAEAFF. The CDR3 DNA follows: TGCGCCAGCAGTGGAGAGGGCGCGGAAGCTTTCTTT. This chain links TRBV10-2 with TRBJ1-1; no clear D gene. The ends were cut back, 4 bases at V and 8 bases at J, with 11 bases in the middle. CDR3 length: 12 residues. Germline values: CDR1 WSHSY, CDR2 SAAADI.

J is TRBJ2-5 and V is TRBV15, with 7 bases lining up with TRBD1. CDR3 length: 14 residues. With 4 bases clipped from V and 3 bases from J, the junction kept 5 bases outside the gene matches. Germline CDR1 LNHNV, CDR2 YYDKDF (reference sequence). Here the CDR3 DNA reads TGTGCCACCAGCATAGGGACAGTCAAAGAGACCCAGTACTTC. This translates into CATSIGTVKETQYF.

The V gene is TRBV11-2, the J gene TRBJ1-1; D may be TRBD1 (6 bases). CDR1 is SGHAT, CDR2 FQNNGV, per germline. This CDR3 has 13 amino acids. V lost 3 bases, J lost 8 bases, and 13 bases lay in between. The CDR3 loop is CASSFSTGIEAFF. CDR3 nucleotides: TGTGCCAGCAGCTTCTCTACAGGGATAGAAGCTTTCTTT.

The rearrangement joins TRBV19 to TRBJ2-7, with D possibly TRBD1 on 5 matching bases. With 3 bases removed from V and 6 bases from J, the gap between germline ends came to 12 bases. CDR3 length: 13 amino acids. CDR1 and CDR2 (germline): LNHDA, SQIVND (reference sequence). The CDR3 spells CASSIHLGAEQYF. In DNA, the CDR3 is TGTGCCAGTAGTATTCATCTAGGGGCCGAGCAGTACTTC.

The chain is built from TRBV7-2 and TRBJ2-7, with 10 nucleotides matching TRBD1. The CDR3 covers 15 residues. The germline gives CDR1 SGHTA, CDR2 FQGNSA. V trimming: 1 base; J trimming: 10 bases; junction bases outside the gene matches: 10. CDR3 sequence (DNA): TGTGCCAGCAGCTTAGTCCCCGGGACAGGGGTCGGTCAGTACTTC. This codes for CASSLVPGTGVGQYF. The complete variable domain, with remaining parts taken from reference TRBV7-2 and TRBJ2-7, reads GAGVSQSPSNKVTEKGKDVELRCDPISGHTALYWYRQSLGQGLEFLIYFQGNSAPDKSGLPSDRFSAERTGGSVSTLTIQRTQQEDSAVYLCASSLVPGTGVGQYFGPGTRLTVT.

This clone was counted a single time. This chain uses TRBV10-2 with TRBJ1-2; D not certain. Germline V gene lookup returns CDR1 WSHSY and CDR2 SAAADI. The CDR3 spans 14 residues. V lost 0 bases, J lost 6 bases, and 11 bases lay in between. The CDR3 DNA follows: TGCGCCAGCAGTGAGTCATCGACCAGTGATGGCTACACCTTC. It is translated as CASSESSTSDGYTF.

This clone has a single count. CDR3 residues: CASSEPPGLQETQYF. CDR3 coding DNA: TGTGCCAGCAGCGAACCTCCAGGGCTTCAAGAGACCCAGTACTTC. The V call is TRBV7-8, the J call TRBJ2-5; TRBD1 might be the D (5 bases). Germline CDR1 and CDR2: SGHVS and FQNEAQ. The CDR3 is 15 residues long. V lost 5 bases to trimming and J lost 2 bases, with 15 bases between them.